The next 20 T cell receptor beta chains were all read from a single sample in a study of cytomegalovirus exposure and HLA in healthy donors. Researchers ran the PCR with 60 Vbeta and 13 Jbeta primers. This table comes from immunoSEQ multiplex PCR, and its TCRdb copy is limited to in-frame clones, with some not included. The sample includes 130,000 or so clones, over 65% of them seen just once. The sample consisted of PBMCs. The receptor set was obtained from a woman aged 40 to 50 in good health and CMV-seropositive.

The CDR3 DNA sequence: TGTGCCAGCAGTGAAGGGGTTGGTAGGGGGACCCAGTACTTC. It translates to CASSEGVGRGTQYF. V and J are TRBV2 and TRBJ2-5, with TRBD1 as a possible D gene (5 bases). This CDR3 comprises 14 residues. Germline-derived CDR1 and CDR2 are SNHLY and FYNNEI. Between the trimmed V and J ends, which lost 1 base and 7 bases, there was a span of 13 bases.

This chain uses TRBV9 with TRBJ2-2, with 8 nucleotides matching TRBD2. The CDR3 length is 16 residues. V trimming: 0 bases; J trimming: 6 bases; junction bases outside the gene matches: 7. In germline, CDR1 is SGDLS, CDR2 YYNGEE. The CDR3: CASSVATGGAPGELFF. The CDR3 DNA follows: TGTGCCAGCAGCGTAGCTACCGGGGGGGCCCCCGGGGAGCTGTTTTTT.

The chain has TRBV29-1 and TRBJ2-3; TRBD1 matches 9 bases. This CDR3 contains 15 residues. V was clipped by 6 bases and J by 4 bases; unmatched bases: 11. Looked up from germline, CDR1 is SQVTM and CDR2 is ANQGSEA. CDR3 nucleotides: TGCAGCGTCGCTGTCCGCGACAGGGGGGCAGATACGCAGTATTTT. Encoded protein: CSVAVRDRGADTQYF.

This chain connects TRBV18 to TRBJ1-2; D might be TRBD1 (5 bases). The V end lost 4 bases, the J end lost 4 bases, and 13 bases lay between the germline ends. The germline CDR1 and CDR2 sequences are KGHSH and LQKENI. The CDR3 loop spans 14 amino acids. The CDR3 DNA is TGTGCCAGCTCACAGGAGCAGCAGGGCTATGGCTACACCTTC. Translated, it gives CASSQEQQGYGYTF.

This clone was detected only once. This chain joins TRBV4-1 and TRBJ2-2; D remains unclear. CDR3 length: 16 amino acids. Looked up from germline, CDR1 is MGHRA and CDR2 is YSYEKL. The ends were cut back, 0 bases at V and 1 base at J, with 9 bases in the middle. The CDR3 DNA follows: TGCGCCAGCAGCCAAGATACCGACATGAACACCGGGGAGCTGTTTTTT. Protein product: CASSQDTDMNTGELFF.

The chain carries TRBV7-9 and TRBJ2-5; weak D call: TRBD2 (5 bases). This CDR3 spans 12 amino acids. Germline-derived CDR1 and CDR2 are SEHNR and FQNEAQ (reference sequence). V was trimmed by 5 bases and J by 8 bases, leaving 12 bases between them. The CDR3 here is CASSHGGGTQYF. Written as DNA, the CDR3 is TGTGCCAGCAGCCACGGCGGAGGCACCCAGTACTTC.

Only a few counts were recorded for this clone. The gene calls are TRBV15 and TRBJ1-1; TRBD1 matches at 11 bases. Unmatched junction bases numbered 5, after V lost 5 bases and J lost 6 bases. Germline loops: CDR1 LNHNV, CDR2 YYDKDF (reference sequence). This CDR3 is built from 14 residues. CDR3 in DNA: TGTGCCACCAGCCGGGACAGGGGGTCCCCTGAAGCTTTCTTT. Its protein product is CATSRDRGSPEAFF.

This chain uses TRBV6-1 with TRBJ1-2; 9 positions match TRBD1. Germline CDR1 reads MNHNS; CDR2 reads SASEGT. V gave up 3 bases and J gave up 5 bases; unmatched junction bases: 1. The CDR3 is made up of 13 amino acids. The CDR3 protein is CASSDGQGYGYTF. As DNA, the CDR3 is TGTGCCAGCAGTGATGGACAGGGGTATGGCTACACCTTC.

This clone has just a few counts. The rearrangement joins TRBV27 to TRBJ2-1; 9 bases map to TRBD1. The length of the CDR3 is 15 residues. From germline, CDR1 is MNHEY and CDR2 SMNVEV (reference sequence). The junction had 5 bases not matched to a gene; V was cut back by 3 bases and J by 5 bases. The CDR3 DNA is TGTGCCAGCAGTTTGGGACAGGGTATCCACAATGAGCAGTTCTTC. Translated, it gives CASSLGQGIHNEQFF.

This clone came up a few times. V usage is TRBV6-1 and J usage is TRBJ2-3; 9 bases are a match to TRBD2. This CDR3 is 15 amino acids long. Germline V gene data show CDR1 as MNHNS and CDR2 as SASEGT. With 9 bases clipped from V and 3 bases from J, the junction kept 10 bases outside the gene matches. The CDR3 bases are TGTGCCAGTCGTTTGGCGGGAGGGCTTACAGATACGCAGTATTTT. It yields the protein CASRLAGGLTDTQYF.

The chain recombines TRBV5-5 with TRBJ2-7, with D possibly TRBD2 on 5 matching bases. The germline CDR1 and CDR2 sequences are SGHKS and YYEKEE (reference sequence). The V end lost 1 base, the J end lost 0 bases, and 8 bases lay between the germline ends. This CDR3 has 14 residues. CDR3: CASSLLSDSYEQYF. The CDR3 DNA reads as TGTGCCAGCAGCTTGCTTAGCGACTCCTACGAGCAGTACTTC.

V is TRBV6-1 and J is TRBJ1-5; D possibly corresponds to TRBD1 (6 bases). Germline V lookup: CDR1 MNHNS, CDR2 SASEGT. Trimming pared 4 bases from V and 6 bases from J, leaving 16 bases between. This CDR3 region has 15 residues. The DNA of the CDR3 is TGTGCCAGCAGTGCTGCAGGGGCGCGTACTCAGCCCCAGCATTTT. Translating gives CASSAAGARTQPQHF.

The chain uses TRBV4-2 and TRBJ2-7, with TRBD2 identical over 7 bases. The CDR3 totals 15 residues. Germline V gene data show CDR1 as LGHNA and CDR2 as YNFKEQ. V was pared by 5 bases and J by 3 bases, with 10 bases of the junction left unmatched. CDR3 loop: CASSTYFGDYYEQYF. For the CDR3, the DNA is TGTGCCAGCAGCACATACTTCGGGGACTACTACGAGCAGTACTTC.

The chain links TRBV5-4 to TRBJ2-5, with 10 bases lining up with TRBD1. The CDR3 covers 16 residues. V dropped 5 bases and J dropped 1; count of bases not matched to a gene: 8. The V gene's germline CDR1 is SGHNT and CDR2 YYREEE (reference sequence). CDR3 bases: TGTGCCAGCAGTTTCCCGGGACAGGGGTTCCAAGAGACCCAGTACTTC. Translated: CASSFPGQGFQETQYF.

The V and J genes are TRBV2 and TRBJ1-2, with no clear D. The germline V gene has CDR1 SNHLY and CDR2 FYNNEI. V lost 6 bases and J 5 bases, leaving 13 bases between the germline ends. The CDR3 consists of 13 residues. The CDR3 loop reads CASSNDRVYGYTF. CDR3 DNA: TGTGCCAGCAGCAACGACCGGGTATATGGCTACACCTTC. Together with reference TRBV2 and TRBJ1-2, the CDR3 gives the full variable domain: EPEVTQTPSHQVTQMGQEVILRCVPISNHLYFYWYRQILGQKVEFLVSFYNNEISEKSEIFDDQFSVERPDGSNFTLKIRSTKLEDSAMYFCASSNDRVYGYTFGSGTRLTVV.

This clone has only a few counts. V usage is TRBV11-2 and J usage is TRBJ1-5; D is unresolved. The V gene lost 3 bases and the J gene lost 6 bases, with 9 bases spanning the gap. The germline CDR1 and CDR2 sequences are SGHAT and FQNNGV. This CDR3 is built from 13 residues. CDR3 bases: TGTGCCAGCAGCTTGGAGGTCACTCAGCCCCAGCATTTT. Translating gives CASSLEVTQPQHF. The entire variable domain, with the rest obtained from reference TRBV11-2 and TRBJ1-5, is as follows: EAGVAQSPRYKIIEKRQSVAFWCNPISGHATLYWYQQILGQGPKLLIQFQNNGVVDDSQLPKDRFSAERLKGVDSTLKIQPAKLEDSAVYLCASSLEVTQPQHFGDGTRLSIL.

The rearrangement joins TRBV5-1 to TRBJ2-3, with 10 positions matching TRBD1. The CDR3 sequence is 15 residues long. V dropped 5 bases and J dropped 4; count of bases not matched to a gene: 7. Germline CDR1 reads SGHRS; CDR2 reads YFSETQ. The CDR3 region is CASRRGQGSSDTQYF. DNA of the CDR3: TGCGCCAGCAGGAGGGGACAGGGGTCTTCAGATACGCAGTATTTT.

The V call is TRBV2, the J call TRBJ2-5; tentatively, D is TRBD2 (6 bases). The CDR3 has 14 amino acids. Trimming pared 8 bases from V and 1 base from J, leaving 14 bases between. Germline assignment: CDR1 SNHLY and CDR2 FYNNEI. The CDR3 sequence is CASSERGTQETQYF. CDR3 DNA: TGTGCCAGCTCTGAACGGGGGACCCAAGAGACCCAGTACTTC.

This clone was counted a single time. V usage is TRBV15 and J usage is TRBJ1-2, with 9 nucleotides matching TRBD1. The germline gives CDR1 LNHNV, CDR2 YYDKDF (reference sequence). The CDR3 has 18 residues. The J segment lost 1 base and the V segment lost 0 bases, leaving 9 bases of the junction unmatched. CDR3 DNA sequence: TGTGCCACCAGCAGAGATCCCCCTGGACAGGGGAGTAACTATGGCTACACCTTC. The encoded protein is CATSRDPPGQGSNYGYTF.

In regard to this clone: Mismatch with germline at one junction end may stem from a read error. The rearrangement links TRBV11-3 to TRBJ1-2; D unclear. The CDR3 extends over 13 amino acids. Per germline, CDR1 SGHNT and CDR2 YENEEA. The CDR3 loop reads CASSFQTADGYPF. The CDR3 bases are TGTGCCAGCAGCTTCCAAACGGCGGATGGCTACCCCTTC.